This TCR beta chain was captured in a study of CD8 T cells in ankylosing spondylitis. General observations from the study: Typical of ankylosing spondylitis blood, it appeared, was a TCR beta motif of eight highly homologous variants. Previously reported in reactive arthritis synovial fluid and blood were some of the motif variants.

This CDR3 has 15 residues. Trimming took 4 bases from V and 4 from J; bases not matched to a gene: 10. TCRdb re-analysed the 5' RACE reads in MiXCR, keeping a single row per CDR3 protein. The sample shows approximately 260,000 distinct CDR3 sequences, over 15% of them seen only once. Turning to this clonotype: The antigen is undetermined.

Sequencing was done on a sample of blood, either unsorted or a sorted T cell fraction (not recorded which). The chain couples TRBV12-3 or TRBV12-4 to TRBJ2-7; 7 bases match TRBD2. This clonotype originated in a male donor with ankylosing spondylitis or in good health (not recorded which). The CDR3 region has the DNA TGTGCCAGCAGTTCTAGCGGAGCCCGACTTTACGAGCAGTACTTC. It specifies CASSSSGARLYEQYF.